This T cell receptor beta chain was profiled in a study of blood T cell repertoires in COVID-19. Authors' methods: The assay estimated nucleated cells by amplifying reference gene primers. Assay: immunoSEQ multiplex PCR; the TCRdb copy retains only in-frame clones and omits some. From that table come the V and J calls and clone size; the DNA was used to work out D and trimming. The data hold about 310,000 clones, with roughly 90% observed a single time. Per the germline V gene, CDR1 is KGHSH and CDR2 is LQKENI. This CDR3 is 16 amino acids long. The J segment lost 5 bases and the V segment lost 2 bases, leaving 9 bases of the junction unmatched.

The specimen was PBMCs or T cells enriched from blood (not recorded which). The chain has TRBV18 and TRBJ1-1; 9 positions match TRBD1. The TCR originated in a woman aged 35 to 49 who had recovered from COVID-19. CDR3 sequence: CASSPTIGQGMTEAFF. CDR3 sequence (DNA): TGTGCCAGCTCACCAACGATAGGACAGGGGATGACTGAAGCTTTCTTT.